These 32 T cell receptor beta chains share one sample of origin, sequenced in a study of Ad26.COV2.S vaccination and SARS-CoV-2 variants. Clones were sequenced by immunoSEQ multiplex PCR, and TCRdb holds only the in-frame ones, with some missing. The sample has roughly 350,000 clones, around 90% seen once. The treatment was: roughly 19 received Ad26.COV2.S at low or high dose, single or two shots; 5 received placebo; per-sample allocation not given. The samples date from day 63 after the first vaccine or placebo injection. The material sequenced was peripheral blood, taken in a trial of Ad26.COV2.S vaccine versus placebo. These receptors were taken from a person between 18 and 65 years old who received the Ad26.COV2.S COVID-19 vaccine or a placebo.

The CDR3 coding sequence is TGTGCCTGCAGGACGACAACTAATGAAAAACTGTTTTTT. It is translated as CACRTTTNEKLFF. V usage is TRBV30 and J usage is TRBJ1-4; the D is unclear. Germline V gene sequence: CDR1 GTSNPN, CDR2 SVGIG (reference sequence). Trimming took 6 bases from V and 0 from J, leaving 8 bases between them. This CDR3 comprises 13 residues.

This clone was counted once. The CDR3 here is CASSLVNEQYF. In DNA form, the CDR3 reads TGTGCCAGCAGCTTGGTGAACGAGCAGTACTTC. The chain has TRBV7-9 and TRBJ2-7; D not resolved. Germline loops: CDR1 SEHNR, CDR2 FQNEAQ (reference sequence). Deletions cut 3 bases from V and 5 bases from J, with 5 bases between. This CDR3 has 11 amino acids.

V and J are TRBV27 and TRBJ1-5; D unresolved. The V gene lost 2 bases and the J gene lost 2 bases, with 10 bases spanning the gap. There are 15 residues in the CDR3. Germline lookup yields CDR1 MNHEY and CDR2 SMNVEV (reference sequence). This CDR3 reads CASSLKVGGNQPQHF. DNA of the CDR3: TGTGCCAGCAGTTTAAAAGTTGGCGGCAATCAGCCCCAGCATTTT.

The gene calls are TRBV9 and TRBJ1-1; 11 positions match TRBD1. The CDR3 totals 15 residues. Per the germline V gene, CDR1 is SGDLS and CDR2 is YYNGEE. Losses at the gene ends were 3 bases for V and 3 bases for J; bases not matched to a gene: 4. CDR3 protein: CASSAQGQGDTEAFF. Written as DNA, the CDR3 is TGTGCCAGCAGCGCCCAGGGACAGGGGGACACTGAAGCTTTCTTT.

The V call is TRBV2, the J call TRBJ2-7; D gene ambiguous. The V end was cut by 4 bases, the J end by 6 bases, with 16 bases between. Germline CDR1 is SNHLY and CDR2 is FYNNEI. The CDR3 contains 14 residues. The CDR3 loop is CASSGTVPSGEQYF. CDR3 bases: TGTGCCAGCAGTGGAACAGTCCCCTCTGGCGAGCAGTACTTC.

The chain links TRBV2 to TRBJ2-5, with a possible D match to TRBD2 (6 bases). This CDR3 region has 13 residues. Per germline, CDR1 SNHLY and CDR2 FYNNEI. With 6 bases removed from V and 3 bases from J, the gap between germline ends came to 11 bases. The CDR3 nucleotides are TGTGCCAGCAGCCCCCCGGGGGAAGAGACCCAGTACTTC. It encodes CASSPPGEETQYF.

The gene calls are TRBV5-1 and TRBJ2-1; D unclear. In germline, CDR1 is SGHRS, CDR2 YFSETQ. The V end lost 3 bases, the J end lost 0 bases, and 13 bases lay between the germline ends. The CDR3 is 16 amino acids. The CDR3 DNA reads as TGCGCCAGCAGCTCTCCCGACTGGGGCTCCTACAATGAGCAGTTCTTC. This codes for CASSSPDWGSYNEQFF.

The chain combines TRBV30 with TRBJ2-1, with D perhaps matching TRBD1 or TRBD2 (5 bases each). Per the germline V gene, CDR1 is GTSNPN and CDR2 is SVGIG (reference sequence). The germline V and J ends were trimmed by 1 base and 5 bases, with 9 bases remaining between them. The length of the CDR3 is 13 residues. CDR3 DNA: TGTGCCTGGAGTGGGGACGGGAACAATGAGCAGTTCTTC. Protein product: CAWSGDGNNEQFF.

The chain is built from TRBV6-5 and TRBJ2-7; a weak D match, TRBD1 (5 bases). Germline V gene data show CDR1 as MNHEY and CDR2 as SVGAGI. The CDR3 covers 13 residues. V was shortened by 0 bases and J by 6 bases, with 9 bases between the two germline ends. The DNA for the CDR3 is TGTGCCAGCAGTTACTCTATGGGGCGCGAGCAGTACTTC. This sequence encodes CASSYSMGREQYF.

The CDR3 loop reads CASSTPRDRDHEQFF. In DNA form, the CDR3 reads TGTGCCAGCAGCACCCCGCGGGACAGGGACCATGAGCAGTTCTTC. The chain couples TRBV7-2 to TRBJ2-1, with TRBD1 identical over 9 bases. The CDR3 is 15 residues long. CDR1 is SGHTA, CDR2 FQGNSA, per germline. V shed 5 bases and J 8 bases; nucleotides not matched to a gene: 10.

The CDR3 sequence: CASSIGRADQPQHF. The CDR3 coding sequence is TGTGCCAGTAGTATCGGGAGGGCCGATCAGCCCCAGCATTTT. The chain recombines TRBV19 with TRBJ1-5; unclear D gene. CDR1 is LNHDA, CDR2 SQIVND, per germline (reference sequence). This CDR3 region has 14 residues. Trimming took 3 bases from V and 5 from J, leaving 11 bases between them. The full variable domain, in which reference TRBV19 and TRBJ1-5 provide the parts outside the CDR3, is DGGITQSPKYLFRKEGQNVTLSCEQNLNHDAMYWYRQDPGQGLRLIYYSQIVNDFQKGDIAEGYSVSREKKESFPLTVTSAQKNPTAFYLCASSIGRADQPQHFGDGTRLSIL.

The gene calls are TRBV7-2 and TRBJ1-1; D call uncertain. The ends were cut back, 5 bases at V and 5 bases at J, with 15 bases in the middle. The CDR3 extends over 14 amino acids. Germline CDR1 SGHTA, CDR2 FQGNSA. The CDR3 sequence: CASSTTRAGTEAFF. CDR3 sequence (DNA): TGTGCCAGCAGCACCACACGGGCGGGGACTGAAGCTTTCTTT.

This chain connects TRBV6-5 to TRBJ1-2; 8 nucleotides align to TRBD1. This CDR3 spans 13 amino acids. V shed 6 bases and J 3 bases; nucleotides not matched to a gene: 3. Germline CDR1 reads MNHEY; CDR2 reads SVGAGI. As DNA, the CDR3 is TGTGCCAGCAGACCGACAGGGGACTATGGCTACACCTTC. The encoded protein is CASRPTGDYGYTF.

This rearrangement joins TRBV28 to TRBJ2-7; D remains unclear. Germline V CDR1 and CDR2: MDHEN, SYDVKM. CDR3 length: 10 residues. The V end was cut by 3 bases, the J end by 7 bases, with 4 bases between. CDR3 sequence: CASSLGEQYF. The DNA of the CDR3 is TGTGCCAGCAGTTTGGGGGAGCAGTACTTC.

J is TRBJ2-2 and V is TRBV6-6, with D tentatively TRBD1 or TRBD2 (6 bases each). CDR3 length equals 18 residues. CDR1 MNHNY and CDR2 SVGAGI come from the germline V gene (reference sequence). V was pared by 5 bases and J by 0 bases, with 19 bases between. The DNA of the CDR3 is TGTGCCAGCAGTCTCCCAGGAGGGGGTTACGCGAACACCGGGGAGCTGTTTTTT. Protein sequence: CASSLPGGGYANTGELFF.

The chain has TRBV15 and TRBJ1-1; D ambiguous. Germline V gene lookup returns CDR1 LNHNV and CDR2 YYDKDF (reference sequence). Trimming shortened V by 4 bases and J by 2 bases, and 11 bases separated the two germline ends. This CDR3 region has 14 residues. This CDR3 reads CATSKVKGNTEAFF. The CDR3 DNA is TGTGCCACCAGCAAGGTTAAGGGAAACACTGAAGCTTTCTTT.

V gene TRBV19 combines with J gene TRBJ2-2; D assignment may be TRBD1 or TRBD2 (5 bases each). The CDR3 has 18 amino acids. Trimming cost V 3 bases and J 0 bases, with 17 bases left between them. Germline loops: CDR1 LNHDA, CDR2 SQIVND (reference sequence). The CDR3 sequence is CASSISTRGTANTGELFF. Here the CDR3 DNA reads TGTGCCAGTAGTATCTCAACCCGTGGGACGGCGAACACCGGGGAGCTGTTTTTT.

The chain employs TRBV5-4 and TRBJ2-7; 7 bases fit TRBD2. Looked up from germline, CDR1 is SGHNT and CDR2 is YYREEE (reference sequence). The V and J ends lost 2 bases and 0 bases, in that order; junction bases with no gene match: 2. The CDR3 length is 14 residues. CDR3 sequence reads: CASSFAGASYEQYF. The DNA of the CDR3 is TGTGCCAGCAGCTTTGCGGGAGCCTCCTACGAGCAGTACTTC.

The chain links TRBV5-4 to TRBJ2-2; D is perhaps TRBD1 or TRBD2 (5 bases each). Per germline, CDR1 SGHNT and CDR2 YYREEE (reference sequence). This CDR3 spans 15 amino acids. Trimming took 4 bases from V and 0 from J, leaving 10 bases between them. Here the CDR3 DNA reads TGTGCCAGCAGCAAGGGACGGGCGAACACCGGGGAGCTGTTTTTT. It codes for CASSKGRANTGELFF.

This chain links TRBV28 with TRBJ1-2; D remains unclear. CDR3 length: 11 amino acids. The V end was cut by 3 bases, the J end by 6 bases, with 5 bases between. CDR1 is MDHEN, CDR2 SYDVKM, per germline. DNA of the CDR3: TGTGCCAGCAGTTTCGGGCATGGCTACACCTTC. This gives the protein CASSFGHGYTF.

This chain connects TRBV6-2 or TRBV6-3 to TRBJ2-7; 7 bases are shared with TRBD1. The CDR3 length is 16 residues. Germline values: CDR1 MNHEY, CDR2 SVGEGT. The ends lost 4 bases at V and 2 bases at J; junction bases unmatched: 11. This CDR3 reads CASSSLGQMKAYEQYF. The CDR3, as DNA: TGTGCCAGCAGTTCCCTGGGACAGATGAAAGCCTACGAGCAGTACTTC.

This chain joins TRBV27 and TRBJ2-3; D perhaps matches TRBD2 (6 bases). CDR3 size: 15 residues. Germline V gene data show CDR1 as MNHEY and CDR2 as SMNVEV (reference sequence). Trimming removed 2 bases at V and 1 base at J, with 10 bases between. DNA of the CDR3: TGTGCCAGCAGTTTACTCCCGGGGGGCACAGATACGCAGTATTTT. Its translation is CASSLLPGGTDTQYF.

The rearrangement joins TRBV27 to TRBJ2-7; D is perhaps TRBD1 or TRBD2 (6 bases each). V was trimmed by 0 bases and J by 3 bases, leaving 18 bases between them. This CDR3 comprises 17 residues. Germline V lookup: CDR1 MNHEY, CDR2 SMNVEV (reference sequence). The CDR3 DNA follows: TGTGCCAGCAGTTTATCAATAGGGGGGCTGCTCAACTACGAGCAGTACTTC. It specifies CASSLSIGGLLNYEQYF.

V gene TRBV7-3 combines with J gene TRBJ1-1, with 7 nucleotides matching TRBD1. The CDR3 loop spans 12 amino acids. V lost 5 bases to trimming and J lost 7 bases; unmatched junction nucleotides: 4. Per germline, CDR1 SGHTA and CDR2 FQGTGA. CDR3 in amino acids: CASSRTGLEAFF. In DNA, the CDR3 is TGTGCCAGCAGCCGGACAGGACTTGAAGCTTTCTTT.

The J gene is TRBJ2-7, the V gene TRBV5-4, with TRBD1 as a possible D gene (5 bases). CDR1 is SGHNT, CDR2 YYREEE, per germline (reference sequence). CDR3 length equals 15 residues. V lost 0 bases to trimming and J lost 6 bases, with 16 bases between them. The CDR3 sequence: CASSLGGQGGLEQYF. The CDR3 nucleotides read TGTGCCAGCAGCTTGGGGGGCCAGGGTGGTCTCGAGCAGTACTTC.

This sequence joins TRBV25-1 and TRBJ1-2; D is ambiguous. Germline V gene data show CDR1 as MGHDK and CDR2 as SYGVNS. With 5 bases removed from V and 5 bases from J, the gap between germline ends came to 9 bases. This CDR3 comprises 12 residues. The CDR3 loop is CASSPPGYGYTF. DNA for the CDR3: TGTGCCAGCAGTCCACCGGGGTATGGCTACACCTTC.

The chain joins TRBV7-9 to TRBJ2-3; D gene uncertain. This CDR3 comprises 15 residues. V was clipped by 2 bases and J by 0 bases, with 9 bases between them. CDR1 is SEHNR, CDR2 FQNEAQ, per germline (reference sequence). The CDR3 is CASSLTGISTDTQYF. The CDR3 DNA reads TGTGCCAGCAGCTTAACTGGAATTAGCACAGATACGCAGTATTTT.

The genes are TRBV7-9 and TRBJ2-5; 9 bases are a match to TRBD1. The V gene end was trimmed by 1 base and the J gene end by 4 bases; junction bases not matched to a gene: 7. In germline, CDR1 is SEHNR, CDR2 FQNEAQ (reference sequence). There are 16 residues in the CDR3. The CDR3 coding sequence is TGTGCCAGCAGCTTAGACCGACAGGGGGTTCGAGAGACCCAGTACTTC. Its translation is CASSLDRQGVRETQYF.

This clone was picked up a small number of times. The chain links TRBV27 to TRBJ1-1; 9 positions agree with TRBD1. Germline CDR1 reads MNHEY; CDR2 reads SMNVEV (reference sequence). This CDR3 comprises 14 residues. V dropped 7 bases and J dropped 1; count of bases not matched to a gene: 4. CDR3 residues: CASTSGQGNTEAFF. DNA of the CDR3: TGTGCCAGCACCTCGGGACAGGGGAACACTGAAGCTTTCTTT.

The chain carries TRBV12-5 and TRBJ2-7; D is unresolved. This CDR3 spans 15 amino acids. Looked up from germline, CDR1 is LGHNT and CDR2 is FRNRAP. Trimming pared 6 bases from V and 4 bases from J, leaving 19 bases between. CDR3 sequence (DNA): TGTGCTAGTGGATTAGCCGTACGCGCTGGGTACGAGCAGTACTTC. Its translation is CASGLAVRAGYEQYF.

The chain couples TRBV18 to TRBJ1-1; D may be TRBD1 (6 bases). Germline CDR1 and CDR2: KGHSH and LQKENI. V gave up 2 bases and J gave up 2 bases, with 15 bases separating them. The CDR3 runs to 16 residues. In nucleotides, the CDR3 is TGTGCCAGCTCACCAAGGGCAGGGGCCCACAACACTGAAGCTTTCTTT. Amino acid sequence: CASSPRAGAHNTEAFF. Supplemented by reference TRBV18 and TRBJ1-1, the full variable domain reads NAGVMQNPRHLVRRRGQEARLRCSPMKGHSHVYWYRQLPEEGLKFMVYLQKENIIDESGMPKERFSAEFPKEGPSILRIQQVVRGDSAAYFCASSPRAGAHNTEAFFGQGTRLTVV.

V usage is TRBV7-3 and J usage is TRBJ2-5; either TRBD1 or TRBD2 may fit D (6 bases each). This CDR3 has 14 amino acids. Trimming removed 2 bases from V and 4 bases from J, with 11 bases in between. Germline-derived CDR1 and CDR2 are SGHTA and FQGTGA. The CDR3 nucleotides read TGTGCCAGCAGCTTAGTGGGGGGCTCAGAGACCCAGTACTTC. It yields the protein CASSLVGGSETQYF.